The present T cell receptor beta chain was sequenced within a study of CD8+CD57+ T cells in acquired aplastic anemia. Patients who underwent sequencing had shown CD8+CD57+ cell expansion by flow cytometry. Germline lookup yields CDR1 SEHNR and CDR2 FQNEAQ (reference sequence). The ends were cut back, 1 base at V and 5 bases at J, with 9 bases in the middle. This CDR3 is 13 amino acids long. The use of genomic DNA as template underpinned the TCR beta VDJ and CDR3 profiling. TCRdb fed the reads into MiXCR, producing one record per CDR3 protein. Of approximately 200,000 distinct CDR3 sequences listed, around 49% are singletons.

Sequencing was done on a sample of sorted CD4+, CD8+, or CD8+CD57+ T cells (not recorded which) from PBMCs. This TCR was sampled from a human donor with aplastic anemia. The gene calls are TRBV7-9 and TRBJ2-7; the D gene could be TRBD1 or TRBD2 (6 bases each). The CDR3 DNA follows: TGTGCCAGCAGCTTAGGGGGGGCCGACGAGCAGTACTTC. This codes for CASSLGGADEQYF.